This TCR beta chain derives from a study of T cell responses to AZD1222 COVID-19 vaccine (TCRdb year 2021). For the study in its entirety: A total of about 230 trial participants underwent TCR sequencing, of whom 200 to 220 received two doses of AZD1222 and some 26 received two doses of the MenACWY control vaccine. Enrollment into the trials was organized by age into subgroups of 18-55, 56-69 and 70-plus years, and those subgroups contained about 150, 27 and 61 TCR-sequenced participants, respectively.

The label giving this sample's time point can be read as: baseline before first vaccination. The treatment or condition label corresponds to: meningococcal conjugate vaccine given as trial control. The vaccinee samples were drawn from two UK trials, COV001 and COV002, one of which was a single-blind randomized controlled phase 2/3 trial testing AZD1222 (ChAdOx1 nCoV-19) in healthy adults. For TCRbeta chain sequencing, PBMC samples were collected from trial participants at day 0 and at day 28 after the second dose. Points the paper makes about the study in general: Participants were mostly white British, with more females than males. The authors suggested clonal diversity may have been underestimated. After two AZD1222 doses, both the breadth and the depth of spike-specific TCRs were significantly higher than at day 0 and than in MenACWY recipients. Vaccine-associated CD4 TCRs spanned the whole spike protein, with dominant responses in regions 160-218 and 743-854. Reportedly, almost half of the unique spike-specific TCRs recognized epitopes lying outside the regions that are mutated in the B.1.351 and B.1.1.7 variants. The 56-69-year group was small, and its depth increase did not reach significance, likely because of low power. Because no day 14 peak-response samples were available, repertoires were characterized only after the peak T cell response. Conclusions about previously exposed vaccinees are limited because only five to seven AZD1222 recipients were SARS-CoV-2 seropositive at baseline.

The CDR3 regions of human TCRbeta chains were analyzed by immunosequencing. The authors processed their data as follows. TCRs in the repertoires were matched against a reference library of SARS-CoV-2-specific TCRs that had been generated with the MIRA antigen-specificity platform. Breadth meant the fraction of unique TCRs that were SARS-CoV-2-associated, whereas depth meant the fraction of total T cells that were SARS-CoV-2-associated. Each spike-specific TCR was assigned to its reactive spike region and to a CD4 or CD8 class using the MIRA data. Log10-transformed breadth and depth values were compared by one-way ANOVA with Sidak's multiple comparisons tests. What TCRdb holds here is the immuneACCESS table cut down to in-frame rearrangements. Part of the clones is not present; checked against another copy, under half of the missing clones reflect an unresolved V gene, and the others are unexplained. The V and J calls and the clone size are those of that table, but D and trimming were determined from the DNA. The sample includes under 150,000 clones, with approximately 78% observed a single time. The top ten constitute 3.5% to 5% of the sample.

To note about this clone: The specificity of this receptor is unknown. Base qualities are not at hand, and no much larger clone is one base apart.

This TCR was sampled from an adult in good health. The sample was peripheral blood, taken on day 0 of MenACWY control vaccination.

The DNA is TGTGCCAGCAGCATAAGCAGGGGTAGGGGTGAAAAACTGTTTTTT. It translates as CASSISRGRGEKLFF. The chain couples TRBV11-2 to TRBJ1-4, and possibly TRBD1, on 6 matching bases. CDR1 and CDR2 were assigned from the germline V gene as SGHAT and FQNNGV. V is reduced by 5 bases and J by 7 bases, leaving a spacing of 17 bases between them. The CDR3 measures 15 amino acids from cysteine to phenylalanine. Here the CDR3 DNA is all that survives: 45 bases in frame from base 1. The entire variable domain, with the stretches around the CDR3 drawn from the reference TRBV11-2 and TRBJ1-4 proteins, is EAGVAQSPRYKIIEKRQSVAFWCNPISGHATLYWYQQILGQGPKLLIQFQNNGVVDDSQLPKDRFSAERLKGVDSTLKIQPAKLEDSAVYLCASSISRGRGEKLFFGSGTQLSVL.